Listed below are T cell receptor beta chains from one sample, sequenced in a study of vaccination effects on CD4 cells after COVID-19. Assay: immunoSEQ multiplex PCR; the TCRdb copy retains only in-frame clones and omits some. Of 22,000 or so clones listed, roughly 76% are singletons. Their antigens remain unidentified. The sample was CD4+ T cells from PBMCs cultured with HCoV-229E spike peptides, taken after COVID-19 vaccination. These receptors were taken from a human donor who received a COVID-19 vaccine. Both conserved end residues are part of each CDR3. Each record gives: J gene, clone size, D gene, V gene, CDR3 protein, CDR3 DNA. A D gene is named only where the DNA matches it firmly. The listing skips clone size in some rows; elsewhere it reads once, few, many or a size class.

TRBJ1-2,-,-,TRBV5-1,CASSLGQGGNYGYTF,TGCGCCAGCAGCCTGGGGCAGGGAGGGAACTATGGCTACACCTTC
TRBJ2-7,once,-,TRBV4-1,CASSQDPSSYEQYF,TGCGCCAGCAGCCAAGACCCGTCTTCCTACGAGCAGTACTTC
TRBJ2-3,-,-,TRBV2,CASSEISTDTQYF,TGTGCCAGCAGTGAAATAAGCACAGATACGCAGTATTTT
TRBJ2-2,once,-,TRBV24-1,CATDGQSNTGELFF,TGTGCCACTGACGGACAGTCGAACACCGGGGAGCTGTTTTTT
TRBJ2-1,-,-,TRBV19,CATHPGQGASGLYNEQFF,TGTGCCACCCACCCCGGACAGGGAGCTAGCGGATTATACAATGAGCAGTTCTTC
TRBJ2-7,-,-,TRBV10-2,CASSWQENYEQYF,TGCGCCAGCAGTTGGCAGGAAAACTACGAGCAGTACTTC
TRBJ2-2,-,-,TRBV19,CATFRDTRTGELFF,TGTGCCACTTTCCGGGACACGCGCACCGGGGAGCTGTTTTTT
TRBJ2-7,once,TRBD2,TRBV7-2,CASSAGGPLGEQYF,TGTGCCAGCAGCGCGGGAGGCCCTCTCGGCGAGCAGTACTTC
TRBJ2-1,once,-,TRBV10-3,CAISVRDSANEQFF,TGTGCCATCAGTGTGCGGGACTCCGCAAATGAGCAGTTCTTC
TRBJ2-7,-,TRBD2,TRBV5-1,CASSSSGVYEQYF,TGCGCCAGCAGCTCTAGCGGGGTCTACGAGCAGTACTTC
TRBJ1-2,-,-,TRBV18,CASSPQRSGPNYGYTF,TGTGCCAGCTCACCTCAACGGTCAGGGCCGAACTATGGCTACACCTTC
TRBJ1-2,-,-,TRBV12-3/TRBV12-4,CASSFPGAAGYTF,TGTGCCAGCAGTTTTCCAGGGGCGGCGGGCTACACCTTC
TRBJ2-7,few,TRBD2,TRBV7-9,CASSLYGGDAYEQYF,TGTGCCAGCAGCTTATATGGGGGGGATGCGTACGAGCAGTACTTC
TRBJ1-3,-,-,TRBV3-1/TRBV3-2,CASSQERQTSGNTIYF,TGTGCCAGCAGCCAAGAACGGCAAACCTCTGGAAACACCATATATTTT
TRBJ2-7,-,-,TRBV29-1,CSVEVQSGPYEQYF,TGCAGCGTTGAAGTGCAGTCAGGGCCCTACGAGCAGTACTTC
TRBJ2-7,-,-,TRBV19,CASSILRGYEQYF,TGTGCCAGTAGTATACTGAGGGGTTACGAGCAGTACTTC
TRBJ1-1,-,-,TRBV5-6,CASSGAGRANTEAFF,TGTGCCAGCAGCGGGGCGGGGAGGGCCAACACTGAAGCTTTCTTT
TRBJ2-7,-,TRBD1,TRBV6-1,CASSEEGGTGAMVYEQYF,TGTGCCAGCAGTGAAGAAGGAGGAACAGGGGCCATGGTCTACGAGCAGTACTTC
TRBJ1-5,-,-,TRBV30,CAWSPGGNNQPQHF,TGTGCCTGGAGTCCGGGGGGCAATAATCAGCCCCAGCATTTT
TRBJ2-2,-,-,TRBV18,CASANSDRDTRTGELFF,TGTGCCAGCGCCAACTCTGACCGGGACACCCGGACCGGGGAGCTGTTTTTT
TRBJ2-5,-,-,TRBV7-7,CASSSGRVFQETQYF,TGTGCCAGCAGCTCTGGTCGAGTGTTCCAAGAGACCCAGTACTTC
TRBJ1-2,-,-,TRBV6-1,CASSEVLVGSSYGYTF,TGTGCCAGCAGTGAAGTGCTCGTTGGGAGTAGCTATGGCTACACCTTC
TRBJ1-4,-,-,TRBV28,CASSLTGHEKLFF,TGTGCCAGCAGTCTCACAGGGCATGAAAAACTGTTTTTT
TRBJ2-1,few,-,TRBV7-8,CASSLHLNEQFF,TGTGCCAGCAGCTTACACTTGAATGAGCAGTTCTTC
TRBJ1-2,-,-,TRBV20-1,CSASVGLSGYTF,TGCAGTGCTAGTGTGGGTCTGAGCGGCTACACCTTC
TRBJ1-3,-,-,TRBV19,CASSMRGENTIYF,TGTGCCAGTAGTATGCGGGGGGAAAACACCATATATTTT
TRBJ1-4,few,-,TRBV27,CASRRGGVGEKLFF,TGTGCCAGCAGGAGAGGAGGGGTTGGTGAAAAACTGTTTTTT
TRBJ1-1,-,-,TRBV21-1,CARPPSFEAFF,TGTGCCAGACCGCCATCGTTTGAAGCTTTCTTT
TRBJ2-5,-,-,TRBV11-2,CASSPDRFQETQYF,TGTGCCAGCAGCCCTGATAGGTTTCAGGAGACCCAGTACTTC
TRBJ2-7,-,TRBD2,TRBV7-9,CASSSEWRESGEQYF,TGTGCCAGCAGTAGTGAGTGGCGGGAGTCGGGCGAGCAGTACTTC
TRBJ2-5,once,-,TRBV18,CASSPPVRMGAIETQYF,TGTGCCAGCTCACCCCCAGTCCGGATGGGAGCCATTGAGACCCAGTACTTC
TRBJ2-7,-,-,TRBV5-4,CASSLSAGSNYEQYF,TGTGCCAGCAGCTTGTCTGCAGGGAGTAACTACGAGCAGTACTTC
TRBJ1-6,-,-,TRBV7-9,CASSFSRGDNSPLHF,TGTGCCAGCAGCTTCAGCAGGGGAGATAATTCACCCCTCCACTTT
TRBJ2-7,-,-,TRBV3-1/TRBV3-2,CASSHGGYEQYF,TGTGCCAGCAGCCACGGAGGGTACGAGCAGTACTTC
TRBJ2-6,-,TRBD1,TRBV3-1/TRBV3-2,CASSQNRGQGANVLTF,TGTGCCAGCAGCCAAAACAGGGGGCAGGGGGCCAACGTCCTGACTTTC
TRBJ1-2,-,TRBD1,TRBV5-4,CASSLRGGNYGYTF,TGTGCCAGCAGCTTGAGAGGGGGCAACTATGGCTACACCTTC
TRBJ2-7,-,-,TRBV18,CASSPRLGAHYEQYF,TGTGCCAGCTCACCAAGATTGGGGGCTCACTACGAGCAGTACTTC
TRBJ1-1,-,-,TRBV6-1,CASSEPGGGSTEAFF,TGTGCCAGCAGTGAACCTGGGGGCGGGTCCACTGAAGCTTTCTTT
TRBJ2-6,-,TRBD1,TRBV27,CASRRQGNSGANVLTF,TGTGCCAGCAGGAGACAGGGTAACTCTGGGGCCAACGTCCTGACTTTC
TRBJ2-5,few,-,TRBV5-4,CASSLAGGRVKETQYF,TGTGCCAGCAGCTTGGCCGGAGGGCGGGTGAAAGAGACCCAGTACTTC
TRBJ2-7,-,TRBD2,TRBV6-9,CASSFGGRITYEQYF,TGTGCCAGCAGTTTTGGCGGGAGAATAACCTACGAGCAGTACTTC
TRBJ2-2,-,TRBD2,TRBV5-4,CASSLPSGMGELFF,TGTGCCAGCAGCTTGCCTAGCGGGATGGGGGAGCTGTTTTTT
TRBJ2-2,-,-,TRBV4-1,CASSTQGVIVTGELFF,TGCGCCAGCAGCACACAAGGGGTAATCGTCACCGGGGAGCTGTTTTTT
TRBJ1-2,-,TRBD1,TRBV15,CATSRGGTGVGYTF,TGTGCCACCAGCAGAGGTGGAACAGGGGTCGGCTACACCTTC
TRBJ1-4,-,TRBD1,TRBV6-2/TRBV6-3,CASSSRPLGTGGEKLFF,TGTGCCAGCAGTTCACGGCCCTTGGGGACAGGGGGCGAAAAACTGTTTTTT
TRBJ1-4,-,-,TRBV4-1,CASSQDRGQEKLFF,TGCGCCAGCAGCCAAGATCGAGGACAGGAAAAACTGTTTTTT
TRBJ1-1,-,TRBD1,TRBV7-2,CASSRQGGISEAFF,TGTGCCAGCAGCAGACAGGGGGGAATCTCTGAAGCTTTCTTT
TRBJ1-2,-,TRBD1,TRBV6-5,CASSYSGQENGYTF,TGTGCCAGCAGTTACTCTGGACAGGAAAATGGCTACACCTTC
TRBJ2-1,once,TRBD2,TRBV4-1,CASSQVRLAVYNEQFF,TGCGCCAGCAGCCAAGTACGTCTAGCGGTCTACAATGAGCAGTTCTTC
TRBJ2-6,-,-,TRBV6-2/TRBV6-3,CASSYSSGANVLTF,TGTGCCAGCAGTTACAGCTCTGGGGCCAACGTCCTGACTTTC
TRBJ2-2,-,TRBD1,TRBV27,CASSFRGQRPAANTGELFF,TGTGCCAGCAGTTTCCGGGGACAGCGACCCGCAGCGAACACCGGGGAGCTGTTTTTT
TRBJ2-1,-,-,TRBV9,CASSVRGPPDEQFF,TGTGCCAGCAGCGTAAGGGGTCCTCCCGATGAGCAGTTCTTC
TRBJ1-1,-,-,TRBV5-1,CASSSDSLMMNTEAFF,TGCGCCAGCAGCTCCGATTCCCTCATGATGAACACTGAAGCTTTCTTT
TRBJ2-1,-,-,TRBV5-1,CASSLEVEQFF,TGCGCCAGCAGCTTGGAGGTTGAGCAGTTCTTC